The T cell receptor beta chain under discussion was sequenced for a study of cytomegalovirus exposure and HLA in healthy donors. The study's findings and limits: Later analysis demonstrated an association between a missense DCLRE1C variant and TCR beta V- and J-gene trimming. Analyzed later, most CMV-associated TCR beta chains appeared HLA-restricted. A further, later analysis showed that HLA-associated TCR beta chains (compared with equally common others) were more clonally expanded.

Concerning this clone: Its specificity is not known.

Trimming removed 1 base from V and 5 bases from J, with 14 bases in between. The CDR3 covers 15 residues. Germline loops: CDR1 SGHTA, CDR2 FQGNSA. It was with 60 Vbeta and 13 Jbeta primers that the PCR ran. Sequencing used immunoSEQ multiplex PCR; TCRdb keeps in-frame clones, though not all of them. This table has about 140,000 clones, less than 85% appearing once. The receptor was isolated from a man aged 35-49 years in good health and CMV-seropositive. The specimen was PBMCs. The rearrangement joins TRBV7-2 to TRBJ1-1; TRBD1 might be the D (6 bases). The CDR3: CASSLVGTQGTEAFF. The CDR3 DNA sequence: TGTGCCAGCAGCTTAGTTGGTACTCAGGGGACTGAAGCTTTCTTT.